This T cell receptor beta chain was found in a study of CD8 T cells in ankylosing spondylitis. Study outcomes and limitations: Apparently characteristic of ankylosing spondylitis blood was a TCR beta motif (fewer than ten highly homologous variants).

This clonotype was observed at least ten times. Its antigen is still unknown. Per the germline V gene, CDR1 is KGHDR and CDR2 is SFDVKD. V was pared by 2 bases and J by 4 bases, with 5 bases between. This CDR3 contains 13 residues. Quantitative 5'-RACE with molecular barcodes produced the TCR beta libraries. Each CDR3 protein gets one entry after TCRdb re-called the 5' RACE reads with MiXCR. Among more than 250,000 distinct CDR3 sequences listed, approximately 10% were seen once. The rearrangement links TRBV24-1 to TRBJ1-3, with D hard to call. Sequences were obtained from blood, either unsorted or a sorted T cell fraction (not recorded which). This receptor was obtained from a female donor with ankylosing spondylitis or in good health (not recorded which). The CDR3 region is CATSDSLGNTIYF. DNA for the CDR3: TGTGCCACCAGTGATTCGCTGGGAAACACCATATATTTT.